The source of this T cell receptor (beta chain) is a study of blood T cell repertoires in COVID-19. About the research overall: Sites across the United States, Italy and Spain contributed samples from acute and convalescent COVID-19. Sample material is recorded as cDNA or gDNA derived from T cells, B-cell-depleted T cells, or PBMCs.

The CDR3 covers 15 residues. The germline CDR1 and CDR2 sequences are MNHEY and SVGAGI. Germline trimming cut 8 bases from V and 0 bases from J; bases unmatched to any gene: 8. Original data processing: Using reference gene primer amplification, nucleated cell counts were estimated. Sequencing used immunoSEQ multiplex PCR; TCRdb keeps in-frame clones, though not all of them. V and J calls and clone size come straight from that table; D and trimming were deduced from the DNA. The data show around 300,000 clones, 90% seen once. This clone was seen only once. Seattle patients were enrolled during active infection and followed longitudinally.

The rearrangement links TRBV6-5 to TRBJ2-3; 7 nucleotides align to TRBD2. The sequencing sample was made of peripheral blood. This sequence originates from a middle-aged woman with COVID-19, enrolled during active disease. CDR3 DNA: TGTGCCAGCCGTCGGGTGCGGGGGAGCACAGATACGCAGTATTTT. Translating it yields CASRRVRGSTDTQYF.